Listed below are T cell receptor beta chains from one sample, sequenced in a study of cytomegalovirus exposure and HLA in healthy donors. Libraries were prepared by immunoSEQ multiplex PCR; TCRdb keeps only in-frame clonotypes and omits some of them. Counted here are roughly 250,000 clones, 80% occurring once; the ten biggest clones make up about 0.29%. Source material: PBMCs. The source is a girl between 2 and 10 years old in good health and CMV-seronegative. Each CDR3 is given without its conserved first and last residue. Each record gives: D gene, clone size, V gene, CDR3 protein. The D gene is left open where the match is weak. Some rows have no size entry. The others give once, few or many, or a class for an expanded clone.

D: TRBD1
size: .
V: TRBV19
CDR3: ASRERTRTGTYNEQF

D: .
size: .
V: TRBV7-4
CDR3: ASSLKAEGEAYFRELF

D: TRBD2
size: .
V: TRBV5-4
CDR3: ASSFGPRTSQETQY

D: .
size: few
V: TRBV11-1
CDR3: ASSSGGTGLGEQF

D: TRBD2
size: .
V: TRBV6-4
CDR3: ASSGGLAGRDLDYNEQF

D: .
size: .
V: TRBV23-1
CDR3: ASSQIPNDRFTTGELF

D: .
size: few
V: TRBV27
CDR3: ASTRAGRANEKLF

D: TRBD1
size: once
V: TRBV2
CDR3: AGTTGNAGNTIY

D: .
size: .
V: TRBV6-6
CDR3: ASKLVQRYNEQF

D: .
size: few
V: TRBV11-2
CDR3: ASSLVRNTEAF

D: TRBD2
size: once
V: TRBV7-9
CDR3: ASSLGLAGASSYEQY

D: .
size: .
V: TRBV11-2
CDR3: ASSLGFGENTEAF

D: TRBD2
size: .
V: TRBV7-8
CDR3: ASSLRLAGDVGELF

D: TRBD2
size: .
V: TRBV6-1
CDR3: ASPGGSSLFPQY

D: .
size: once
V: TRBV6-1
CDR3: ASSEPGEAF

D: .
size: .
V: TRBV4-2
CDR3: ASSQDATNEKLF

D: .
size: .
V: TRBV18
CDR3: ASSTDVQETQY

D: .
size: .
V: TRBV6-5
CDR3: ASRDHNRADYGYT

D: .
size: .
V: TRBV7-9
CDR3: ASRPIRGDRTDTQY

D: TRBD2
size: .
V: TRBV5-1
CDR3: ASSLTSGSPLGAQY

D: .
size: .
V: TRBV5-4
CDR3: ASSLAAGEEGH

D: TRBD2
size: .
V: TRBV9
CDR3: ASSVGTSGWETQY

D: TRBD2
size: .
V: TRBV5-6
CDR3: ASSLAFSGAGVREQF

D: .
size: .
V: TRBV27
CDR3: ASSTTAENSPLH

D: .
size: .
V: TRBV2
CDR3: ASSEGQITGTDEQY

D: TRBD2
size: .
V: TRBV19
CDR3: ASSIDTSVWKETQY

D: .
size: .
V: TRBV5-6
CDR3: ASSLGLGYT

D: TRBD1
size: .
V: TRBV7-9
CDR3: ASSVSGTGYYEQY

D: .
size: .
V: TRBV2
CDR3: ASSDSRSYQPQH

D: .
size: .
V: TRBV7-9
CDR3: ASSPPARGEQF

D: TRBD2
size: .
V: TRBV7-2
CDR3: ASSTSGNTGELF

D: .
size: few
V: TRBV28
CDR3: ASSRSTDTQY

D: TRBD2
size: .
V: TRBV2
CDR3: ASTKLAGAPDTQY

D: TRBD1
size: .
V: TRBV4-1
CDR3: ASSQGGQPLEIETQY

D: TRBD2
size: .
V: TRBV5-4
CDR3: ASSYGTRLGDTQY

D: .
size: .
V: TRBV12-5
CDR3: ASGLADGGESNYGYT

D: .
size: .
V: TRBV7-9
CDR3: AAAAEWGRYGYT

D: .
size: .
V: TRBV27
CDR3: ASSLWQGNTEAF

D: TRBD2
size: .
V: TRBV27
CDR3: ASSLASGRAGEQY

D: .
size: few
V: TRBV5-1
CDR3: ASSFSGNTEAF

D: .
size: .
V: TRBV29-1
CDR3: SVGDRLVLAQY

D: TRBD1
size: .
V: TRBV13
CDR3: ASTLGTGGAISYEQY

D: .
size: .
V: TRBV12-1
CDR3: ASSSRTSSSTDTQY

D: .
size: .
V: TRBV27
CDR3: ASSFSRANEQF

D: .
size: few
V: TRBV7-6
CDR3: ASSLGQGTYGYT

D: .
size: once
V: TRBV2
CDR3: ASSETPLAADTQY

D: .
size: once
V: TRBV7-8
CDR3: ASSPRLIALVQETQY

D: .
size: .
V: TRBV28
CDR3: ASRENGELF

D: .
size: .
V: TRBV7-8
CDR3: ASSLTGYEQY

D: .
size: .
V: TRBV19
CDR3: ASSPSAGNTIY

D: .
size: .
V: TRBV7-9
CDR3: SSSRWGGRLMNTEAF

D: TRBD1
size: few
V: TRBV25-1
CDR3: ATGQENTGELF

D: TRBD2
size: .
V: TRBV28
CDR3: ASSFLAGAEDTQY

D: TRBD1
size: .
V: TRBV28
CDR3: ASSSGQGQETQY

D: TRBD2
size: few
V: TRBV7-9
CDR3: ASSFSGSDEQY

D: TRBD1
size: once
V: TRBV2
CDR3: ASRGTGDKYPYNSPLH

D: TRBD1
size: .
V: TRBV28
CDR3: ASSFVGDRKKNIQY

D: .
size: once
V: TRBV10-2
CDR3: ASRDRLNTEAF

D: TRBD2
size: .
V: TRBV27
CDR3: ASSLFQLAGVPGELF